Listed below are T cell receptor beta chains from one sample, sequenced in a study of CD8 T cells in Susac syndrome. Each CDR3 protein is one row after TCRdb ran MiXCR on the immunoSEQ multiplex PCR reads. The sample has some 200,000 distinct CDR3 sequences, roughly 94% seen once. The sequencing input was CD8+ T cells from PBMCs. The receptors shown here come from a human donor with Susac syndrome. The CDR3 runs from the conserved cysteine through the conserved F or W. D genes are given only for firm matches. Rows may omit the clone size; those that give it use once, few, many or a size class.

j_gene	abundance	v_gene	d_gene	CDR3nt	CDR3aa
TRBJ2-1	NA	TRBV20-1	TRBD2	TGCAGTGCTAGGGATCCTAGCGGGACGTGGAATGAGCAGTTCTTC	CSARDPSGTWNEQFF
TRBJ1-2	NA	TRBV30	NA	TGTGCCTGGAGTGTATTTAAGGGGCGACAGACTCAATTC	CAWSVFKGRQTQF
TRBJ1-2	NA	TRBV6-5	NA	TGTGCCAGCAGCCCCACATTATATGGCTACACCTTC	CASSPTLYGYTF
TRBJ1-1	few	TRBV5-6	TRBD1	TGTGCCAGCAGCGGGGGACAGGGGTACACTGAAGCTTTCTTT	CASSGGQGYTEAFF
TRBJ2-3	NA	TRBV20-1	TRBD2	TGCAGTCCCTCTAGCGGGAGTCGACGCACAGATACGCAGTATTTT	CSPSSGSRRTDTQYF
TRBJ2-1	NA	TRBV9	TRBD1	TGTGCCAGCAGCCCAGGGGGAGTCATCAATGAGCAGTTCTTC	CASSPGGVINEQFF
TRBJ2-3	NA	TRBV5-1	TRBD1	TGCGCCAGCAGCTTGGAGACAGGGGGCTCTGTCACAGATACGCAGTATTTT	CASSLETGGSVTDTQYF
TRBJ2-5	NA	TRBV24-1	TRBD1	TGTGCCACCAGTGATCGCGGACAGGACCTCCAAGAGACCCAGTACTTC	CATSDRGQDLQETQYF
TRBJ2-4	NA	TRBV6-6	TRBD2	TGTGCCAGCAGTCAACGGGGGGGAGCCAAAAACATTCAGTACTTC	CASSQRGGAKNIQYF
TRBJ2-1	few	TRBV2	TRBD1	TGTGCCAGCAGTGTGGGACAGGGCTCCTACAATGAGCAGTTCTTC	CASSVGQGSYNEQFF
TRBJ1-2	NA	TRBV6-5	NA	TGTGCCAGCAGTTACGAGATGGACTATGGCTACACCTTC	CASSYEMDYGYTF
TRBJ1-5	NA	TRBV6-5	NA	TGTGCCAGCAGTGACAGTCGGAATCAGCCCCAGCATTTT	CASSDSRNQPQHF
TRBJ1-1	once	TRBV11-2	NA	TGTGCCAGCAGCTCACGGCACACTGAAGCTTTCTTT	CASSSRHTEAFF
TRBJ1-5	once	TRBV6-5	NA	TGTGCCAGCGAGGACCGTGGGTATAGCAATCAGCCCCAGCATTTT	CASEDRGYSNQPQHF
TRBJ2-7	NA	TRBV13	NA	TGTGCCAGCAGCTTTCGTAGCTACGAGCAGTACTTC	CASSFRSYEQYF
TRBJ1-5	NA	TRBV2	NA	TGTGCCAGCAGTGAGGAGGGACCGGCTAGCAATCAGCCCCAGCATTTT	CASSEEGPASNQPQHF
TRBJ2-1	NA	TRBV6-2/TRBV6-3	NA	TGTGCCAGCAGGGCCACTAGGCAGCCGGCCTACAATGAGCAGTTCTTC	CASRATRQPAYNEQFF
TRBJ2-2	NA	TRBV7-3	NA	TGTGCCAGCAGCTTTGGGAGCAACACCGGGGAGCTGTTTTTT	CASSFGSNTGELFF
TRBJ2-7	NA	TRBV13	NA	TGTGCCAGCAGCAACTTTTTGCGGGGCTCCTACGAGCAGTACTTC	CASSNFLRGSYEQYF
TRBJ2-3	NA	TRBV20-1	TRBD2	TGCAGTGCTAGAGTTAGCGGGAGGACAGATACGCAGTATTTT	CSARVSGRTDTQYF
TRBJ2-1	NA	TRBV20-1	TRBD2	TGCAGTGCTCCCCGAACCCTTTCCCTAGCGGGGGGCGACAATGAGCAGTTCTTC	CSAPRTLSLAGGDNEQFF
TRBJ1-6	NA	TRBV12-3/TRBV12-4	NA	TGTGCCAGCAGCACCCTCGATTCACCCCTCCACTTT	CASSTLDSPLHF
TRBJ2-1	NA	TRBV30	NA	TGTGCCTGGAGTGTTCCGTACAATGAGCAGTTCTTC	CAWSVPYNEQFF
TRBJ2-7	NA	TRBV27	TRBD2	TGTGCCAGCAGCCCGGGACTAGCGGGAGTAATCCACGAGCAGTACTTC	CASSPGLAGVIHEQYF
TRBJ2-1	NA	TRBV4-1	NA	TGCGCCAGCAGCCAAGTTGATGCTTACCTACCAAGGAATGAGCAGTTCTTC	CASSQVDAYLPRNEQFF
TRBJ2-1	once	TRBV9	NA	TGTGCCAGCAGCGCCGGGACCGAGAGCAATGAGCAGTTCTTC	CASSAGTESNEQFF
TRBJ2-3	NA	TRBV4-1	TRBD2	TGCGCCAGCAGCCAAGAAGTTGCTAGCGGGGTAACAGATACGCAGTATTTT	CASSQEVASGVTDTQYF
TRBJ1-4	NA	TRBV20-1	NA	TGCAGTGCTAGAGATTTTCTTCGGACAAAAGGAGAAAAACTGTTTTTT	CSARDFLRTKGEKLFF
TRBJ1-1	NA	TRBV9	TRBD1	TGTGCCAGCGGCCGGACAGGGATGACTGAAGCTTTCTTT	CASGRTGMTEAFF
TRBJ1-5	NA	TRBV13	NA	TGTGCCAGCAGCCCGGGGCCAGTAAATCAGCCCCAGCATTTT	CASSPGPVNQPQHF
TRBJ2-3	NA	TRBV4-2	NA	TGTGCCAGCAGCCAAGAGGCGAGATCAGATACGCAGTATTTT	CASSQEARSDTQYF
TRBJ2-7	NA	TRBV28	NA	TGTGCCAGCAGCCCCACTACAGGGTCCGAGCAGTACTTC	CASSPTTGSEQYF
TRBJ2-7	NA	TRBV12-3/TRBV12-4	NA	TGTGCCAGCAGTCTTGAAGGGCCGAAATCTACCTACGAGCAGTACTTC	CASSLEGPKSTYEQYF
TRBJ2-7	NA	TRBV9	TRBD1	TGTGCCAGCAGCGACGACAGGGGGTCCCACGAGCAGTACTTC	CASSDDRGSHEQYF
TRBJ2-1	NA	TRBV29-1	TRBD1	TGCAGCGCCGAACCGACAGGGGTGAATCCCAATGAGCAGTTCTTC	CSAEPTGVNPNEQFF
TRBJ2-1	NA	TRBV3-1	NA	TGTGCCAGCAGCCAAGAAGCAGACAATGAGCAGTTCTTC	CASSQEADNEQFF
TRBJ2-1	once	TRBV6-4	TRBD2	TGTGCCAGCGCCCACCTAGCGGTTGTGGGCAATGAGCAGTTCTTC	CASAHLAVVGNEQFF
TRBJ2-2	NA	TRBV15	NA	TGTGCCACCAGCAGTGTTTTCGCGACAGAAAACACCGGGGAGCTGTTTTTT	CATSSVFATENTGELFF
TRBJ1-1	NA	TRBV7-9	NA	TGTGCCAGCAGAATGGGGTTAGGGAACACTGAAGCTTTCTTT	CASRMGLGNTEAFF